The rows below give T cell receptor beta chains drawn from one sample of a study of blood T cells in healthy people across ages. TCRdb itself ran the 5' RACE reads through MiXCR, one entry per CDR3 protein. This table has around 1,900,000 distinct CDR3 sequences, 35% to 50% appearing once. Sequencing was performed on blood. The receptors derive from a human donor in good health. Both conserved end residues are part of each CDR3. D genes are given only for firm matches. Size values are once, few and many counts, or a class for expanded clones, and some rows have none.

V	size	D	J	DNA	CDR3
TRBV5-6	-	-	TRBJ2-3	TGTGCCAGCAGCTTGGGGGGACCCTGGTCCACAGATACGCAGTATTTT	CASSLGGPWSTDTQYF
TRBV29-1	few	-	TRBJ2-1	TGCAGCGCACCAAACAGGATAACCTACAATGAGCAGTTCTTC	CSAPNRITYNEQFF
TRBV6-5	few	-	TRBJ1-1	TGTGCCAGAAACACGGGGAACACTGAAGCTTTCTTT	CARNTGNTEAFF
TRBV7-9	few	TRBD2	TRBJ2-6	TGTGCCAGCAGCTCCCCCACGGGGGGAAGGGGCTCTGGGGCCAACGTCCTGACTTTC	CASSSPTGGRGSGANVLTF
TRBV11-1	-	-	TRBJ1-1	TGTGCCAGCAGCCGAAATACAGAGAACACTGAAGCTTTCTTT	CASSRNTENTEAFF
TRBV4-2	-	-	TRBJ1-1	TGTGCCAGCAGCCAACTAGAGGGGACTGAAGCTTTCTTT	CASSQLEGTEAFF
TRBV4-1	-	-	TRBJ1-1	TGCGCCAGCAGCCTTCGGCTGGCCACTGAAGCTTTCTTT	CASSLRLATEAFF
TRBV7-2	-	-	TRBJ2-7	TGTGCCAGCAGCTCACCTGACTACGAGCAGTACTTC	CASSSPDYEQYF
TRBV20-1	-	-	TRBJ2-1	TGCAGTGCTAGAGATCCGAGACGGCGTTTGGTAAGCTCCTACAATGTGCAGTTCTTC	CSARDPRRRLVSSYNVQFF
TRBV29-1	few	-	TRBJ1-5	TGCAGCGCTGGACGGGCTTTCAATCAGCCCCAGCATTTT	CSAGRAFNQPQHF
TRBV5-1	-	TRBD1	TRBJ2-5	TGCGCCAGCAGCTTGAACCCAGGGACAGGACAAGAGACCCAGTACTTC	CASSLNPGTGQETQYF
TRBV12-3/TRBV12-4	few	-	TRBJ1-2	TGTGCCAGCAGTGACCAGGGCTTCCCTCTCTATGGCTACACCTTC	CASSDQGFPLYGYTF
TRBV29-1	-	-	TRBJ2-1	TGCAGCGTTGAAAGCCCTGACACCTGGGGTAATGAGCAGTTCTTC	CSVESPDTWGNEQFF
TRBV6-4	-	TRBD2	TRBJ2-1	TGTGCCAGCAGAGGGGTTGGAGCGGGGCCCATCGAACTGTTCTTC	CASRGVGAGPIELFF
TRBV28	-	TRBD1	TRBJ2-7	TGTGCCAGCAGTTTCATCCGCCAATTGGGACAGGGGGAGGCCTACGAGCAGTACTTC	CASSFIRQLGQGEAYEQYF
TRBV12-5	-	-	TRBJ2-1	TGTGCTAGTATGGGCTACGAGGCCCAGTTCTTC	CASMGYEAQFF
TRBV7-2	-	-	TRBJ1-3	TGTGCCAGCAGCTCCGGGACATTAGCCTCTGGAAACACCATATATTTT	CASSSGTLASGNTIYF
TRBV7-2	-	TRBD2	TRBJ2-3	TGTGCCAGCAGCCTAGCGGGTATTACAGGTACGCAGTATTTT	CASSLAGITGTQYF
TRBV7-2	few	-	TRBJ1-5	TGTGCCAGCAGCTCGGTTTGGGACGGTCAGCCCCAGCATTTT	CASSSVWDGQPQHF
TRBV2	few	TRBD1	TRBJ2-5	TGTGCCAGCAGTGAGCGGACAGGTATTGTACGGACCCAGTACTTC	CASSERTGIVRTQYF
TRBV10-3	-	-	TRBJ2-1	TGTGCCATCAGTGCGGGACCCTACAATGAGCAGTTCTTC	CAISAGPYNEQFF
TRBV5-6	-	TRBD1	TRBJ2-1	TGTGCCAGCAGCTTTAGTAGGGGACAGGGGTTTGACAATGAGCAGTTCTTC	CASSFSRGQGFDNEQFF